Here is one T cell receptor beta chain with its context. Its antigen remains unknown. The data were obtained in a study of response to subunit inactivated influenza vaccine. Trimming cost V 6 bases and J 2 bases; bases outside gene matches: 4. There are 14 residues in the CDR3. TCRdb reprocessed the RT-PCR reads with MiXCR, giving one entry per CDR3 protein. Among hundreds of thousands of distinct CDR3 sequences listed, around 18% were seen once. Overall study results and limits: Authors proposed each seasonal influenza vaccination draws in few new T cells.

This material consisted of PBMCs from blood, taken about 5 days after vaccination. This sequence was found in a man in his fifties who received an inactivated influenza vaccine. The rearrangement uses TRBV12-3 or TRBV12-4 and TRBJ1-1; TRBD1 agrees at 9 bases. In DNA, the CDR3 is TGTGCCAGCAGAACTACAGGGGGCAACACTGAAGCTTTCTTT. It encodes CASRTTGGNTEAFF.